The source of this T cell receptor (beta chain) is a study of OX40 agonist ivuxolimab in advanced cancers. For the study at large: Patients were infused with ivuxolimab every 2 weeks at 0.01 to 10 mg/kg. Study conclusions and caveats: At 0.1-3.0 mg/kg, partial responders had clonal expansion among the lowest observed. At 0.1 to 3.0 mg/kg and by week 6, CD4+ and CD8+ T cells in the blood had expanded clonally. It was also the case that some nonresponders had low normalized T-cell clonal expansion.

Profiling relied on immunoSEQ multiplex PCR, and the TCRdb table lists in-frame clones only, not all of them. The repertoire includes fewer than 100,000 clones, approximately 80% of them detected once, and 0.35% to 0.45% sits in the top ten. CDR1 and CDR2 from the germline V gene are MDHEN and SYDVKM. Trimming removed 5 bases at V and 3 bases at J, with 20 bases between. This CDR3 contains 17 residues. Concerning this clone itself: Its specificity is not known.

This TCR came from an adult with an advanced solid tumor such as melanoma, head and neck, liver or kidney cancer. The chain links TRBV28 to TRBJ2-4, with a possible D match to TRBD2 (5 bases). The source material was CD4+ or CD8+ T cells sorted from blood, sampled in a trial of the OX40 agonist ivuxolimab. CDR3 nucleotide sequence: TGTGCCAGCAGTCCCCAAGGACGGAGGCTCGACAAAAACATTCAGTACTTC. Translation gives CASSPQGRRLDKNIQYF.